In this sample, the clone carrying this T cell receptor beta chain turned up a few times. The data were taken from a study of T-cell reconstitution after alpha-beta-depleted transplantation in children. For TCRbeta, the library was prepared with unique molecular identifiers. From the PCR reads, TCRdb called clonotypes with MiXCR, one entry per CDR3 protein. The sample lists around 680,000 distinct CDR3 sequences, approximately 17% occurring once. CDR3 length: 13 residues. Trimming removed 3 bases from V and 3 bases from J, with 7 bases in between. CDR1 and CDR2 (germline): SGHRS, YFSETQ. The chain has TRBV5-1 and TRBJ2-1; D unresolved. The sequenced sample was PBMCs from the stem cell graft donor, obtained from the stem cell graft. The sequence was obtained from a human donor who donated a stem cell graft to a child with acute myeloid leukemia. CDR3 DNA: TGCGCCAGCAGCTCACTGGACTACAATGAGCAGTTCTTC. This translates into CASSSLDYNEQFF.